The 20 T cell receptor beta chains below come from one sample, sequenced in a study of technical replicates of blood from a handful of donors. Generated by immunoSEQ multiplex PCR, the TCRdb table keeps only in-frame clones and is missing some. The table has under 80,000 clones, 91% seen once. Sequencing was performed on T cells isolated from PBMCs. Every receptor here comes from a human donor in good health. Some clones in this sample may be carry-over from other donors' samples.

The chain is built from TRBV19 and TRBJ2-5; 10 positions agree with TRBD2. The trim removed 5 bases at V and 5 bases at J, leaving 14 bases unmatched. The CDR3 extends over 17 amino acids. Germline V gives CDR1 LNHDA, CDR2 SQIVND (reference sequence). CDR3 nucleotides: TGTGCCAGTAGTGCAAGGCAGGGAATAGCGGGAGGTGAGACCCAGTACTTC. It specifies CASSARQGIAGGETQYF.

This chain uses TRBV2 with TRBJ2-5, with 8 nucleotides matching TRBD2. Losses at the gene ends were 4 bases for V and 5 bases for J; bases not matched to a gene: 6. The CDR3 is 14 amino acids. Per germline, CDR1 SNHLY and CDR2 FYNNEI. In DNA, the CDR3 is TGTGCCAGCAGTGTAGAAGCGGGAGTTGAGACCCAGTACTTC. Amino acids: CASSVEAGVETQYF. The full variable domain, in which reference TRBV2 and TRBJ2-5 provide the parts outside the CDR3, is EPEVTQTPSHQVTQMGQEVILRCVPISNHLYFYWYRQILGQKVEFLVSFYNNEISEKSEIFDDQFSVERPDGSNFTLKIRSTKLEDSAMYFCASSVEAGVETQYFGPGTRLLVL.

The genes are TRBV7-2 and TRBJ2-1, with 9 bases matching TRBD2. From germline, CDR1 is SGHTA and CDR2 FQGNSA. J was trimmed by 0 bases and V by 6 bases; bases with no gene match: 3. CDR3 length: 15 residues. The CDR3 sequence: CASSPLAGSYNEQFF. CDR3 nucleotides: TGTGCCAGCAGTCCACTAGCGGGCTCCTACAATGAGCAGTTCTTC. Together with reference TRBV7-2 and TRBJ2-1, the CDR3 gives the full variable domain: GAGVSQSPSNKVTEKGKDVELRCDPISGHTALYWYRQSLGQGLEFLIYFQGNSAPDKSGLPSDRFSAERTGGSVSTLTIQRTQQEDSAVYLCASSPLAGSYNEQFFGPGTRLTVL.

The chain combines TRBV9 with TRBJ1-2; 9 nucleotides align to TRBD1. Germline loops: CDR1 SGDLS, CDR2 YYNGEE. The CDR3 is 13 amino acids. Losses at the gene ends were 4 bases for V and 6 bases for J; bases not matched to a gene: 4. CDR3 in amino acids: CASSPRQGDGYTF. The CDR3 DNA reads as TGTGCCAGCAGCCCGCGACAGGGGGATGGCTACACCTTC.

The J gene is TRBJ2-5, the V gene TRBV7-6; 9 bases line up with TRBD2. Germline values: CDR1 SGHVS, CDR2 FNYEAQ. This CDR3 region has 16 residues. The J segment lost 5 bases and the V segment lost 2 bases, leaving 9 bases of the junction unmatched. The CDR3 is CASSLRASGITETQYF. CDR3 coding DNA: TGTGCCAGCAGCTTAAGGGCTAGCGGGATTACGGAGACCCAGTACTTC.

V is TRBV20-1 and J is TRBJ2-7; no clear D gene. CDR1 is DFQATT, CDR2 SNEGSKA, per germline (reference sequence). Between the trimmed V and J ends, which lost 1 base and 2 bases, there was a span of 3 bases. This CDR3 has 11 amino acids. The CDR3, as DNA: TGCAGTGCTAGAGGAGCCTACGAGCAGTACTTC. It yields the protein CSARGAYEQYF.

This chain uses TRBV4-2 with TRBJ2-1, with TRBD2 matching 8 bases. The CDR3 is made up of 16 amino acids. The V gene end was trimmed by 3 bases and the J gene end by 2 bases; junction bases not matched to a gene: 6. CDR1 and CDR2 from the germline V gene are LGHNA and YNFKEQ. The CDR3 region is CASSHPERETYNEQFF. DNA for the CDR3: TGTGCCAGCAGCCATCCAGAGCGGGAGACCTACAATGAGCAGTTCTTC.

This clone occurred once. V and J are TRBV6-5 and TRBJ2-1; 9 nucleotides align to TRBD1. J lost 4 bases, V lost 6 bases, and 4 bases had no gene match. The length of the CDR3 is 14 residues. Per the germline V gene, CDR1 is MNHEY and CDR2 is SVGAGI. The CDR3 sequence is CASRGTGTYNEQFF. In nucleotides, the CDR3 is TGTGCCAGCAGGGGGACAGGGACTTACAATGAGCAGTTCTTC.

This chain uses TRBV15 with TRBJ1-1; 10 nucleotides line up with TRBD1. Germline values: CDR1 LNHNV, CDR2 YYDKDF (reference sequence). The J segment lost 6 bases and the V segment lost 6 bases, leaving 7 bases of the junction unmatched. The CDR3 has 14 amino acids. Here the CDR3 reads CATRGTGAGPEAFF. In DNA, the CDR3 is TGTGCCACCAGGGGGACAGGGGCGGGGCCTGAAGCTTTCTTT.

This chain's CDR3 is CAIMPGLANHGELFF. The CDR3 region has the DNA TGTGCCATCATGCCGGGACTAGCGAATCACGGGGAGCTGTTTTTT. The chain has TRBV10-3 and TRBJ2-2; TRBD2 matches 10 bases. The germline gives CDR1 ENHRY, CDR2 SYGVKD. With 7 bases clipped from V and 7 bases from J, the junction kept 9 bases outside the gene matches. This CDR3 has 15 residues.

The chain has TRBV2 and TRBJ2-7, with 7 bases lining up with TRBD2. Per germline, CDR1 SNHLY and CDR2 FYNNEI. The junction had 7 bases not matched to a gene; V was cut back by 2 bases and J by 0 bases. The length of the CDR3 is 16 residues. The CDR3 region has the DNA TGTGCCAGCAGTGAAAAGAACGGCGGGAGCTCCTACGAGCAGTACTTC. Translation gives CASSEKNGGSSYEQYF.

The gene calls are TRBV7-3 and TRBJ2-1; weak D call: TRBD1 (6 bases). The CDR3 sequence is 19 residues long. Trimming stripped 0 bases from V and 0 bases from J, with 18 bases between. Germline assignment: CDR1 SGHTA and CDR2 FQGTGA. This CDR3 is CASSLTLSRRGSSYNEQFF. In DNA, the CDR3 is TGTGCCAGCAGCTTAACGTTAAGTCGCAGGGGCTCCTCCTACAATGAGCAGTTCTTC.

The chain recombines TRBV28 with TRBJ2-1, with TRBD2 matching 8 bases. Germline V CDR1 and CDR2: MDHEN, SYDVKM. This CDR3 is 16 amino acids long. V lost 7 bases, J lost 5 bases, and 13 bases stayed unmatched. The CDR3 DNA sequence: TGTGCCAGCACCTTCGCGGGGACTAGTATAGACAATGAGCAGTTCTTC. The encoded protein is CASTFAGTSIDNEQFF.

This chain joins TRBV5-4 and TRBJ2-7, with no clear D. Germline CDR1 reads SGHNT; CDR2 reads YYREEE (reference sequence). The CDR3 is made up of 14 amino acids. Trimming stripped 2 bases from V and 4 bases from J, with 13 bases between. Here the CDR3 reads CASSFGDPPYEQYF. In DNA form, the CDR3 reads TGTGCCAGCAGCTTTGGAGATCCCCCTTACGAGCAGTACTTC.

This chain links TRBV7-9 with TRBJ2-1; 13 bases align to TRBD2. Unmatched junction bases numbered 9, after V lost 4 bases and J lost 0 bases. The CDR3 has 19 amino acids. Germline CDR1 SEHNR, CDR2 FQNEAQ (reference sequence). CDR3: CASSSWTSGSPSSYNEQFF. The DNA for the CDR3 is TGTGCCAGCAGCTCATGGACTAGCGGGAGCCCAAGCTCCTACAATGAGCAGTTCTTC.

The V call is TRBV6-1, the J call TRBJ1-1; maybe TRBD1 (5 bases). V was clipped by 3 bases and J by 6 bases, with 8 bases between them. The CDR3 spans 12 residues. CDR1 and CDR2 from the germline V gene are MNHNS and SASEGT. The DNA of the CDR3 is TGTGCCAGCAGTGATTGGGGGGCTGAAGCTTTCTTT. This sequence encodes CASSDWGAEAFF.

The V call is TRBV2, the J call TRBJ2-5; TRBD1 matches at 7 bases. J was trimmed by 1 base and V by 6 bases; bases with no gene match: 5. CDR1 is SNHLY and CDR2 is FYNNEI in the germline V gene. This CDR3 has 14 residues. CDR3 bases: TGTGCCAGCAGCACTCGACAGGGCCAAGAGACCCAGTACTTC. This translates into CASSTRQGQETQYF.

The chain is built from TRBV7-2 and TRBJ1-4, with a weak D call TRBD1 (5 bases). The CDR3 extends over 14 amino acids. The germline gives CDR1 SGHTA, CDR2 FQGNSA. V lost 5 bases to trimming and J lost 4 bases, with 11 bases between them. The CDR3 spells CASSPDRFNEKLFF. In DNA, the CDR3 is TGTGCCAGCAGCCCTGACAGATTTAATGAAAAACTGTTTTTT.

This sequence joins TRBV15 and TRBJ2-7, with TRBD2 matching over 7 bases. CDR1 is LNHNV and CDR2 is YYDKDF in the germline V gene (reference sequence). The CDR3 sequence is 14 residues long. V lost 5 bases, J lost 5 bases, and 9 bases stayed unmatched. The CDR3 reads CATSFKTSYDEQYF. The CDR3 DNA reads TGTGCCACCAGCTTTAAGACTAGCTATGACGAGCAGTACTTC.

This clone was found once. This chain links TRBV11-1 with TRBJ2-7, with 7 bases identical to TRBD1. Trimming at V came to 4 bases and at J to 2 bases, leaving 2 bases not matched to a gene. The CDR3 totals 13 residues. Germline V CDR1 and CDR2: SGHAT, FQDESV (reference sequence). The CDR3 region has the DNA TGTGCCAGCAGCTGGGACAGCACCTACGAGCAGTACTTC. This encodes CASSWDSTYEQYF.